This paragraph covers one T cell receptor (beta chain) sequence. Its antigen remains unidentified. No qualities accompany the bases; no much larger clone lies one base away. Reading from cysteine to phenylalanine, the CDR3 counts 13 amino acids. Only the CDR3 part of the read is kept: 39 bases, read in frame from the first base. Trimming removed 5 bases from V and 6 bases from J; the gene matches leave 5 bases unexplained. For CDR1 and CDR2, the germline V gene lists SQVTM and ANQGSEA. This record belongs to a study of T cells in Graves' hyperthyroidism and ophthalmopathy (dated by TCRdb to between 2018 and 2021). Concerning the study at large: Peripheral blood was sampled at the time of initial diagnosis, prior to any treatment. A discovery cohort of about 100 patients, 43 with Graves' ophthalmopathy and about 58 with stable Graves' hyperthyroidism, was used to find distinguishing TCR V-J signatures. Prospective prediction of ophthalmopathy was tested in an independent validation cohort consisting of about 20 hyperthyroidism patients and over 15 patients who later progressed to ophthalmopathy. The 90 to 100 discovery patients were randomly divided into training and test sets at a 7:3 ratio. The study also compared thyroid tissue and blood T-cell repertoires from five or six Graves' hyperthyroidism patients. Once sampling was done, hyperthyroidism patients were given methimazole at a starting dose of 30 mg daily, whereas ophthalmopathy patients were given high-dose intravenous methylprednisolone. TCR Vbeta CDR3 sequencing of 120 to 150 peripheral blood samples (43 ophthalmopathy, roughly 72 hyperthyroidism and some 17 progressor patients) is reported in the paper.

Overall results and qualifications from the work: Ophthalmopathy was separated from stable hyperthyroidism by a 13 V-J signature model, with around 90% sensitivity and about 81% specificity obtained in cross-validation and 80%/75% obtained in testing. In validation, progression to ophthalmopathy was predicted by the model with 65% to 71% sensitivity and 72% to 85% specificity, a median of about 6 months before onset. Most expanded thyroid clonotypes (frequency above 0.001) were also found in blood, which suggests that blood repertoires may mirror thyroid immune responses. No statistical method was used to fix the sample size in advance, and group allocation was not hidden from the investigators.

TCR beta CDR3 regions were amplified from RNA transcripts. For the first round of RT-PCR on the TCR CDR3, the HTBI primer set was used together with the Qiagen OneStep RT-PCR kit. Libraries were constructed in a second round of multiplex PCR, after which size selection and purification were carried out. Libraries were sequenced paired-end with 100 bp reads on an Illumina HiSeq2000. As for the authors' bioinformatics: SOAPnuke was used to process the raw data, with reads discarded if the reads contained adapters or uncalled bases, had a mean Phred below 15, or lacked an exact constant-primer or identifier match. High-quality paired reads were merged with COPE v1.2.5, and unique nucleotide sequences were defined as clonotypes. MiTCR v1.1 was used to align the clonotypes against IMGT TRBV, TRBD and TRBJ reference segments. Analysis was restricted to V-J combinations with a frequency above 0.0001, which covered 99.2% of repertoires. A TCS score was defined as the ratio between F50 (clonal expansion) and ExV (chaos), using BLOSUM62-based TCRdist between CDR3 peptides within each V-J. Welch's t-statistics and random forest reduced 514 V-J features to about 12, which were used in a naive Bayes classifier (R e1071). TCRdb passed the public sequencing reads through fastp at Q25 and MiXCR, retaining productive beta sequences. Every entry covers one CDR3 protein and lists the most common genes and DNA from its rows. These V and J calls are TCRdb output, not the study's own analysis. This sample gives a few hundred thousand distinct CDR3 sequences in total; 15% of them show up just once. The ten largest make up about 33% of the sample.

A patient counted as having stable Graves' hyperthyroidism if no progression to ophthalmopathy occurred over 18 months of follow-up. Hyperthyroidism patients were aged 18 to 65 years and newly diagnosed, with disease duration of less than 2 months. The study excluded patients with uncontrolled infections, other autoimmune diseases, pregnancy or lactation. Diagnoses relied on clinical symptoms, serum thyroxine and TRAb, thyroid ultrasound and orbital computed tomography. PBMCs were separated from approximately 10 ml of fresh peripheral blood using Ficoll-Paque density gradient centrifugation. Total RNA was extracted with Trizol reagent, and quality was checked on an Agilent 2100 Bioanalyzer.

The chain links TRBV29-1 with TRBJ2-3; TRBD1 aligns with 10 central bases. The TCR originated in a woman aged 25 to 39 with Graves' hyperthyroidism. Material: blood. The nucleotide sequence is given as TGCAGCGTTCTGACAGGGGGCGATGATACGCAGTATTTT. It is translated as CSVLTGGDDTQYF.